These 15 T cell receptor beta chains were all obtained from the same sample, sequenced in a study of graft-versus-host responses after intestinal transplantation. The method was immunoSEQ multiplex PCR; TCRdb's version includes in-frame clones alone and lacks a portion of them. The repertoire holds some 93,000 clones, with around 90% as singletons. Antigens for these TCRs are unknown. Sequencing used unstimulated CD8+ T cells sorted from spleen or lymph node cells, obtained before intestinal transplant. Every receptor here comes from a human donor who received an intestinal transplant.

V gene TRBV4-3 combines with J gene TRBJ2-5; tentative D call: TRBD2 (7 bases). The length of the CDR3 is 16 residues. In germline, CDR1 is LGHNA, CDR2 YSLEER. V was pared by 3 bases and J by 5 bases, with 19 bases between. CDR3 loop: CASSQGWGGAMETQYF. DNA for the CDR3: TGCGCCAGCAGCCAGGGCTGGGGGGGGGCAATGGAGACCCAGTACTTC.

This chain connects TRBV30 to TRBJ2-7; D might be TRBD2 (6 bases). Trimming took off 5 bases at V and 0 bases at J, with 8 bases between the two ends. Germline V gene lookup returns CDR1 GTSNPN and CDR2 SVGIG (reference sequence). The CDR3 runs to 12 residues. CDR3 sequence: CAWGGTSYEQYF. CDR3 DNA sequence: TGTGCCTGGGGGGGGACCTCCTACGAGCAGTACTTC.

The V and J genes are TRBV4-2 and TRBJ2-5; TRBD1 agrees at 8 bases. V lost 0 bases and J lost 2; bases outside the gene matches: 8. The V gene's germline CDR1 is LGHNA and CDR2 YNFKEQ. The CDR3 consists of 17 residues. The CDR3 protein is CASSQEEGDRGQETQYF. The CDR3 coding sequence is TGTGCCAGCAGCCAAGAGGAAGGTGACAGGGGTCAAGAGACCCAGTACTTC.

The chain is built from TRBV6-1 and TRBJ1-1; D is unresolved. The germline V gene has CDR1 MNHNS and CDR2 SASEGT. The CDR3 extends over 12 amino acids. Deletions cut 8 bases from V and 1 base from J, with 8 bases between. The CDR3 DNA reads TGTGCCAGCGGCAGATCGAACACTGAAGCTTTCTTT. This codes for CASGRSNTEAFF.

This sequence joins TRBV18 and TRBJ2-3; no clear D. The CDR3 loop spans 13 amino acids. Trimming removed 4 bases from V and 5 bases from J, with 10 bases in between. Germline V gene sequence: CDR1 KGHSH, CDR2 LQKENI. The CDR3 region is CASSHKTRDTQYF. For the CDR3, the DNA is TGTGCCAGCTCACATAAAACAAGAGATACGCAGTATTTT.

The rearrangement uses TRBV7-9 and TRBJ2-7; 9 nucleotides agree with TRBD1. J lost 1 base, V lost 4 bases, and 8 bases had no gene match. The CDR3 has 16 amino acids. Germline V gene sequence: CDR1 SEHNR, CDR2 FQNEAQ (reference sequence). This CDR3 is CASSSNRGQGSYEQYF. The CDR3 DNA follows: TGTGCCAGCAGCTCAAACAGGGGGCAGGGGTCCTACGAGCAGTACTTC.

The genes are TRBV7-2 and TRBJ1-2; D is possibly TRBD1 (5 bases). This CDR3 is built from 14 residues. CDR1 is SGHTA and CDR2 is FQGNSA in the germline V gene. Trimming removed 4 bases from V and 4 bases from J, with 13 bases in between. CDR3 sequence (DNA): TGTGCCAGCAGCTCATCGGGGGTGGGCTATGGCTACACCTTC. Its translation is CASSSSGVGYGYTF. Supplemented by reference TRBV7-2 and TRBJ1-2, the full variable domain reads GAGVSQSPSNKVTEKGKDVELRCDPISGHTALYWYRQSLGQGLEFLIYFQGNSAPDKSGLPSDRFSAERTGGSVSTLTIQRTQQEDSAVYLCASSSSGVGYGYTFGSGTRLTVV.

Concerning this clone itself: The junction departs from the called germline gene at one end, perhaps through a read error. CDR3 residues: CASSDPGQGLYEQYF. CDR3 coding DNA: TGCGCCAGCAGCGATCCGGGACAGGGGCTCTACGAGCAGTACTTT. The chain links TRBV5-1 to TRBJ2-7; 10 bases are a match to TRBD1. CDR1 SGHRS and CDR2 YFSETQ come from the germline V gene. The CDR3 is 15 residues long. Based on the CDR3 plus reference TRBV5-1 and TRBJ2-7, the full variable domain is KAGVTQTPRYLIKTRGQQVTLSCSPISGHRSVSWYQQTPGQGLQFLFEYFSETQRNKGNFPGRFSGRQFSNSRSEMNVSTLELGDSALYLCASSDPGQGLYEQYFGPGTRLTVT.

This chain links TRBV10-3 with TRBJ1-2; unclear D gene. The CDR3 totals 14 residues. Germline V lookup: CDR1 ENHRY, CDR2 SYGVKD. The germline V and J ends were trimmed by 5 bases and 7 bases, with 17 bases remaining between them. CDR3 residues: CAISRRFTDPGYTF. The CDR3 DNA reads TGTGCCATCAGTCGCAGGTTCACCGATCCTGGCTACACCTTC.

This chain uses TRBV19 with TRBJ2-7; D is perhaps TRBD1 (6 bases). The CDR3 is 12 amino acids. Germline lookup yields CDR1 LNHDA and CDR2 SQIVND (reference sequence). V was trimmed by 10 bases and J by 1 base, leaving 11 bases between them. CDR3: CATKTGSYEQYF. The CDR3 DNA sequence: TGTGCCACAAAAACAGGGTCCTACGAGCAGTACTTC.

This chain uses TRBV6-1 with TRBJ2-5; D is possibly TRBD1 (6 bases). CDR1 and CDR2 (germline): MNHNS, SASEGT. The V end lost 2 bases, the J end lost 5 bases, and 12 bases lay between the germline ends. The CDR3 extends over 14 amino acids. The CDR3 protein is CASSERPGEETQYF. CDR3 in DNA: TGTGCCAGCAGTGAACGCCCAGGGGAGGAGACCCAGTACTTC.

The chain couples TRBV29-1 to TRBJ2-7; unclear D gene. This CDR3 has 13 amino acids. The germline V and J ends were trimmed by 2 bases and 0 bases, with 8 bases remaining between them. CDR1 and CDR2 from the germline V gene are SQVTM and ANQGSEA. The CDR3 region has the DNA TGCAGCGTTGAACAGGCCAGCTCCTACGAGCAGTACTTC. Its protein product is CSVEQASSYEQYF.

The J gene is TRBJ1-2, the V gene TRBV5-5, with 7 nucleotides matching TRBD1. The CDR3 length is 17 residues. CDR1 and CDR2 from the germline V gene are SGHKS and YYEKEE (reference sequence). V lost 0 bases, J lost 2 bases, and 10 bases stayed unmatched. Here the CDR3 DNA reads TGTGCCAGCAGCTTGGAACGCCAGGGGGAACTAAACTATGGCTACACCTTC. Translating it yields CASSLERQGELNYGYTF.

This rearrangement joins TRBV5-1 to TRBJ2-7; 8 nucleotides match TRBD1. The CDR3 loop spans 14 amino acids. The germline CDR1 and CDR2 sequences are SGHRS and YFSETQ. V lost 0 bases to trimming and J lost 6 bases; unmatched junction nucleotides: 5. CDR3 sequence: CASSLGTGLFEQYF. CDR3 DNA sequence: TGCGCCAGCAGCTTGGGGACAGGGCTCTTCGAGCAGTACTTC.

The gene calls are TRBV27 and TRBJ1-2; TRBD1 matches at 8 bases. The CDR3 totals 14 residues. V lost 2 bases to trimming and J lost 6 bases; unmatched junction nucleotides: 5. CDR1 is MNHEY and CDR2 is SMNVEV in the germline V gene (reference sequence). The DNA for the CDR3 is TGTGCCAGCAGTTTAGGAGGGACAGGCGATGGCTACACCTTC. This sequence encodes CASSLGGTGDGYTF.